Presented here are 11 T cell receptor beta chains from one specimen sequenced in a study of siplizumab effects on memory and regulatory T cells. The method was immunoSEQ multiplex PCR; TCRdb's version includes in-frame clones alone and lacks a portion of them. This table has approximately 94,000 clones, approximately 91% appearing once. Sequenced input: CD4+ T cells sorted from blood. Receptors originate from a human donor in good health.

This chain uses TRBV6-5 with TRBJ1-2, with unresolved D. There are 14 residues in the CDR3. Germline V gene sequence: CDR1 MNHEY, CDR2 SVGAGI. V lost 4 bases and J 4 bases, leaving 13 bases between the germline ends. CDR3 nucleotides: TGTGCCAGCAGTTTCGGGGATGGACCCTATGGCTACACCTTC. Translating gives CASSFGDGPYGYTF.

The chain uses TRBV19 and TRBJ1-6, with 10 bases identical to TRBD1. This CDR3 is 14 amino acids long. The V and J ends lost 7 bases and 10 bases, in that order; junction bases with no gene match: 7. Germline V gene data show CDR1 as LNHDA and CDR2 as SQIVND (reference sequence). CDR3 DNA sequence: TGTGCCAGTATCGACAGGGGGCTAGGATCACCCCTCCACTTT. This gives the protein CASIDRGLGSPLHF.

V is TRBV25-1 and J is TRBJ2-5; TRBD1 matches at 9 bases. Unmatched junction bases numbered 9, after V lost 11 bases and J lost 2 bases. Per germline, CDR1 MGHDK and CDR2 SYGVNS. The CDR3 is made up of 14 amino acids. In DNA, the CDR3 is TGTGCCCCACCCTGGACAGGGGTACAAGAGACCCAGTACTTC. Its protein product is CAPPWTGVQETQYF.

This chain connects TRBV28 to TRBJ1-5; 7 positions match TRBD1. This CDR3 has 15 amino acids. V lost 6 bases to trimming and J lost 5 bases; unmatched junction nucleotides: 10. CDR1 MDHEN and CDR2 SYDVKM come from the germline V gene. DNA for the CDR3: TGTGCCAGCAGACCGACAGGGACCTTCTATCAGCCCCAGCATTTT. Translating it yields CASRPTGTFYQPQHF.

V is TRBV30 and J is TRBJ2-5; D is perhaps TRBD1 (5 bases). Trimming stripped 3 bases from V and 5 bases from J, with 13 bases between. Germline V gene data show CDR1 as GTSNPN and CDR2 as SVGIG (reference sequence). The CDR3 runs 13 residues. The CDR3 nucleotides read TGTGCCTGGAGGCAGGGTCAGGCGGAGACCCAGTACTTC. Translating it yields CAWRQGQAETQYF.

This chain links TRBV27 with TRBJ2-1; either TRBD1 or TRBD2 may fit D (6 bases each). The CDR3 is 14 amino acids. Germline assignment: CDR1 MNHEY and CDR2 SMNVEV (reference sequence). The V gene lost 8 bases and the J gene lost 5 bases, with 16 bases spanning the gap. The CDR3, as DNA: TGTGCCAGCGGCCGACTGAGGGGGGACAATGAGCAGTTCTTC. Protein sequence: CASGRLRGDNEQFF.

The chain links TRBV5-6 to TRBJ2-5; 9 bases are shared with TRBD1. Germline CDR1 and CDR2: SGHDT and YYEEEE. Trimming at V came to 4 bases and at J to 0 bases, leaving 4 bases not matched to a gene. CDR3 length: 15 amino acids. CDR3 protein: CASSRRTGDQETQYF. In DNA form, the CDR3 reads TGTGCCAGCAGCCGCCGGACAGGGGACCAAGAGACCCAGTACTTC.

This chain joins TRBV2 and TRBJ1-2; 9 bases fit TRBD1. With 4 bases clipped from V and 8 bases from J, the junction kept 8 bases outside the gene matches. In germline, CDR1 is SNHLY, CDR2 FYNNEI. This CDR3 is 14 amino acids long. CDR3 sequence reads: CASSVPGQGRGYTF. In DNA, the CDR3 is TGTGCCAGCAGTGTTCCGGGACAGGGCCGCGGCTACACCTTC.

The DNA of the CDR3 is TGTGCCAGCCTACTGCGGGGCGAGCAGTACTTC. Translating it yields CASLLRGEQYF. The V and J genes are TRBV6-1 and TRBJ2-5, with D tentatively TRBD2 (6 bases). Judging by the DNA end, TRBJ2-7 fits better; the J call may be wrong. CDR1 and CDR2 from the germline V gene are MNHNS and SASEGT. The CDR3 totals 11 residues.

The V gene is TRBV2, the J gene TRBJ1-1; possible D gene TRBD1, 6 bases. V lost 6 bases, J lost 1 base, and 12 bases lay in between. This CDR3 comprises 14 residues. Germline V gives CDR1 SNHLY, CDR2 FYNNEI. The CDR3 is CASSLQGGNTEAFF. CDR3 DNA sequence: TGTGCCAGCAGCCTACAGGGTGGGAACACTGAAGCTTTCTTT.

The J gene is TRBJ2-5, the V gene TRBV19, with D perhaps TRBD2 (5 bases). Trimming stripped 4 bases from V and 5 bases from J, with 5 bases between. Germline assignment: CDR1 LNHDA and CDR2 SQIVND (reference sequence). The CDR3 length is 11 residues. In DNA form, the CDR3 reads TGTGCCAGTAGTAGGGAGGAGACCCAGTACTTC. Translating gives CASSREETQYF.